The clone carrying this T cell receptor beta chain appeared a few times. Antigen specificity is unknown. Post-sort purity exceeded 98% for all sorted populations. This sample was taken from a study of beta chain features in type 1 diabetes. Study-level results: In these data, an HLA type influence on TCRB rearrangement remained unresolved. For patients, the naive, central memory and Treg TCRB repertoires appeared more alike than for healthy donors. Possibly, sequencing cDNA over-represented cells that had high TCR expression levels.

In germline, CDR1 is MNHNY, CDR2 SVGAGI (reference sequence). Trimming removed 5 bases at V and 3 bases at J, with 8 bases between. This CDR3 is built from 12 residues. Expressed TCRB transcripts were sequenced because the entire RNA isolate underwent reverse transcription. Clones were sequenced by immunoSEQ multiplex PCR, and TCRdb holds only the in-frame ones, with some missing. The sample consists of 900,000 or so clones, roughly 17% of them appearing once. Sequenced material: naive CD4+ T cells from blood. The chain couples TRBV6-6 to TRBJ2-7; D gene unclear. The sequence was collected from a woman aged 18-35 years in good health. The CDR3 nucleotides read TGTGCCAGCAGTCCTGACGGCTACGAGCAGTACTTC. This gives the protein CASSPDGYEQYF.